The clone carrying this T cell receptor beta chain showed up many times. Its target is unknown. The sample belongs to a study of T cells in Graves' hyperthyroidism and ophthalmopathy. TCR beta CDR3 regions were amplified from RNA transcripts. The study used the HTBI primer set for a first-round RT-PCR of the TCR CDR3. A single record per CDR3 protein comes from TCRdb applying MiXCR to the multiplex PCR reads. The sample comprises 280,000 or so distinct CDR3 sequences, less than 30% of which are singletons, and approximately 30% rests with the top ten. Diagnoses used clinical symptoms, serum thyroxine and TRAb, thyroid ultrasound and orbital computed tomography. Initially, at the first diagnosis of hyperthyroidism and before any ophthalmopathy symptoms, blood was sampled. Findings and limits, study-wide: Most expanded thyroid clonotypes above 0.001 recurred in blood.

The CDR3 extends over 14 amino acids. Germline CDR1 and CDR2: DFQATT and SNEGSKA (reference sequence). J was trimmed by 4 bases and V by 3 bases; bases with no gene match: 9. The sequenced sample was blood. This clonotype was obtained from a man aged 35 to 55 with Graves' hyperthyroidism that later progressed to Graves' ophthalmopathy. V and J are TRBV20-1 and TRBJ2-7, with TRBD2 identical over 7 bases. The chain's CDR3 is CSASLAGDPYEQYF. DNA for the CDR3: TGCAGTGCTAGTCTGGCGGGAGACCCGTACGAGCAGTACTTC.